These T cell receptor beta chains were read from a single sample in a study of blood T cell repertoires in COVID-19. Some clones are missing from TCRdb's copy, which holds only in-frame ones; the method was immunoSEQ multiplex PCR. This sample carries some 200,000 clones, roughly 80% of them seen once, and the ten largest clones take approximately 1.2%. The sequenced sample consisted of PBMCs or T cells enriched from blood (not recorded which). The receptor set was obtained from a woman aged 40 to 50 with acute COVID-19. CDR3s include the opening cysteine and the closing phenylalanine or tryptophan. The D gene is left open where the match is weak. Clone size appears in some rows only: once, few, many, or a class for an expanded clone.

j_call: TRBJ1-1
v_call: TRBV2
clone_size: .
d_call: .
cdr3_aa: CASRRTELAPEAFF
cdr3_nt: TGTGCCAGCAGGCGGACAGAATTGGCTCCTGAAGCTTTCTTT

j_call: TRBJ1-4
v_call: TRBV5-5
clone_size: .
d_call: TRBD1
cdr3_aa: CASSLGQGGDEKLFF
cdr3_nt: TGTGCCAGCAGCCTAGGACAGGGGGGAGATGAAAAACTGTTTTTT

j_call: TRBJ2-3
v_call: TRBV15
clone_size: .
d_call: .
cdr3_aa: CATSREGRPDTQYF
cdr3_nt: TGTGCCACCAGCAGAGAAGGCAGGCCGGATACGCAGTATTTT

j_call: TRBJ1-1
v_call: TRBV6-5
clone_size: .
d_call: TRBD1
cdr3_aa: CASGTGLNTEAFF
cdr3_nt: TGTGCCAGCGGGACAGGCCTTAACACTGAAGCTTTCTTT

j_call: TRBJ2-5
v_call: TRBV9
clone_size: .
d_call: TRBD2
cdr3_aa: CASSVAGGGETQYF
cdr3_nt: TGTGCCAGCAGCGTAGCGGGAGGCGGGGAGACCCAGTACTTC

j_call: TRBJ1-3
v_call: TRBV19
clone_size: .
d_call: TRBD1
cdr3_aa: CASSADRGTGNTIYF
cdr3_nt: TGTGCCAGTAGTGCCGACAGGGGAACTGGAAACACCATATATTTT

j_call: TRBJ2-1
v_call: TRBV5-6
clone_size: .
d_call: TRBD2
cdr3_aa: CASSLLTGGFNEQFF
cdr3_nt: TGTGCCAGCAGCTTGCTGACGGGGGGATTCAATGAGCAGTTCTTC

j_call: TRBJ1-1
v_call: TRBV20-1
clone_size: .
d_call: .
cdr3_aa: CSASPAGAGNTEAFF
cdr3_nt: TGCAGTGCTAGTCCGGCAGGGGCGGGGAACACTGAAGCTTTCTTT

j_call: TRBJ2-7
v_call: TRBV9
clone_size: .
d_call: TRBD2
cdr3_aa: CASSPRTSGNFNEQYF
cdr3_nt: TGTGCCAGCAGCCCACGGACTAGCGGGAATTTCAACGAGCAGTACTTC

j_call: TRBJ2-7
v_call: TRBV19
clone_size: .
d_call: TRBD2
cdr3_aa: CASSRTLAGGLYYEQYF
cdr3_nt: TGTGCCAGTAGCCGGACCTTAGCGGGAGGGCTTTACTACGAGCAGTACTTC

j_call: TRBJ2-3
v_call: TRBV7-9
clone_size: .
d_call: TRBD2
cdr3_aa: CASSTGTSGDTQYF
cdr3_nt: TGTGCCAGCAGCACAGGGACTAGCGGAGATACGCAGTATTTT

j_call: TRBJ1-5
v_call: TRBV20-1
clone_size: .
d_call: TRBD1
cdr3_aa: CSARTGQPQHF
cdr3_nt: TGCAGTGCTCGGACAGGGCAGCCCCAGCATTTT

j_call: TRBJ2-1
v_call: TRBV19
clone_size: .
d_call: .
cdr3_aa: CASSLIWSSYNEQFF
cdr3_nt: TGTGCCAGTAGTCTGATCTGGAGCTCCTACAATGAGCAGTTCTTC

j_call: TRBJ2-7
v_call: TRBV28
clone_size: .
d_call: TRBD2
cdr3_aa: CASSPPTSGGPYEQYF
cdr3_nt: TGTGCCAGCAGTCCACCGACTAGCGGGGGACCCTACGAGCAGTACTTC

j_call: TRBJ2-3
v_call: TRBV2
clone_size: .
d_call: TRBD2
cdr3_aa: CASSEGGLEGDTQYF
cdr3_nt: TGTGCCAGCAGTGAAGGAGGACTAGAAGGAGATACGCAGTATTTT

j_call: TRBJ1-1
v_call: TRBV7-2
clone_size: once
d_call: .
cdr3_aa: CASSTNRVTEAFF
cdr3_nt: TGTGCCAGCAGCACAAACAGGGTCACTGAAGCTTTCTTT

j_call: TRBJ2-1
v_call: TRBV27
clone_size: .
d_call: .
cdr3_aa: CASRGAGFNEQFF
cdr3_nt: TGTGCCAGCAGGGGGGCCGGGTTCAATGAGCAGTTCTTC

j_call: TRBJ2-1
v_call: TRBV7-3
clone_size: once
d_call: .
cdr3_aa: CASSLWERSSYNEQFF
cdr3_nt: TGTGCCAGCAGCTTATGGGAGCGGAGCTCCTACAATGAGCAGTTCTTC

j_call: TRBJ1-2
v_call: TRBV4-1
clone_size: .
d_call: TRBD1
cdr3_aa: CASSPDRGTNYGYTF
cdr3_nt: TGCGCCAGCAGCCCAGACAGGGGAACTAACTATGGCTACACCTTC

j_call: TRBJ2-7
v_call: TRBV7-9
clone_size: .
d_call: TRBD2
cdr3_aa: CASTTTSGRASGSYEQYF
cdr3_nt: TGTGCCAGCACCACGACTAGCGGGAGGGCCTCTGGGTCCTACGAGCAGTACTTC

j_call: TRBJ1-5
v_call: TRBV24-1
clone_size: .
d_call: TRBD1
cdr3_aa: CATSHGGQGSNQPQHF
cdr3_nt: TGTGCCACCAGCCATGGGGGACAGGGTAGCAATCAGCCCCAGCATTTT

j_call: TRBJ2-1
v_call: TRBV28
clone_size: .
d_call: .
cdr3_aa: CASSFHEGQVAYNEQFF
cdr3_nt: TGTGCCAGCAGTTTTCATGAGGGACAAGTAGCCTACAATGAGCAGTTCTTC

j_call: TRBJ1-1
v_call: TRBV6-5
clone_size: .
d_call: TRBD1
cdr3_aa: CASSPDRGATEAFF
cdr3_nt: TGTGCCAGCAGCCCCGACAGGGGGGCCACTGAAGCTTTCTTT

j_call: TRBJ2-3
v_call: TRBV20-1
clone_size: .
d_call: TRBD2
cdr3_aa: CSASVLAGVGKDTQYF
cdr3_nt: TGCAGTGCTAGTGTCCTAGCGGGAGTAGGAAAAGATACGCAGTATTTT

j_call: TRBJ2-1
v_call: TRBV12-5
clone_size: .
d_call: TRBD2
cdr3_aa: CASGGLAGSYNEQFF
cdr3_nt: TGTGCTAGTGGAGGACTAGCGGGGTCCTACAATGAGCAGTTCTTC

j_call: TRBJ1-3
v_call: TRBV30
clone_size: .
d_call: TRBD1
cdr3_aa: CAWKSVMNRGTGNTIYF
cdr3_nt: TGTGCCTGGAAGAGCGTAATGAACAGGGGGACTGGAAACACCATATATTTT

j_call: TRBJ2-2
v_call: TRBV2
clone_size: .
d_call: TRBD1
cdr3_aa: CASSGTGAVNTGELFF
cdr3_nt: TGTGCCAGCAGCGGGACAGGAGCCGTGAACACCGGGGAGCTGTTTTTT

j_call: TRBJ2-1
v_call: TRBV18
clone_size: few
d_call: .
cdr3_aa: CASSLSRGVTVGEQFF
cdr3_nt: TGTGCCAGCTCACTTTCTAGGGGTGTCACAGTGGGTGAGCAGTTCTTC

j_call: TRBJ2-7
v_call: TRBV30
clone_size: .
d_call: TRBD1
cdr3_aa: CAGQGVSYEQYF
cdr3_nt: TGTGCCGGGCAGGGGGTATCCTACGAGCAGTACTTC

j_call: TRBJ2-5
v_call: TRBV7-2
clone_size: .
d_call: TRBD2
cdr3_aa: CASSSGRQETQYF
cdr3_nt: TGTGCCAGCAGCTCCGGGAGGCAAGAGACCCAGTACTTC

j_call: TRBJ2-5
v_call: TRBV5-1
clone_size: once
d_call: TRBD2
cdr3_aa: CASSLGLAGGEETQYF
cdr3_nt: TGCGCCAGCAGCTTGGGGCTAGCGGGGGGCGAGGAGACCCAGTACTTC

j_call: TRBJ1-2
v_call: TRBV28
clone_size: once
d_call: .
cdr3_aa: CASSSPDYGYTF
cdr3_nt: TGTGCCAGCAGTTCTCCGGACTATGGCTACACCTTC

j_call: TRBJ1-2
v_call: TRBV3-1/TRBV3-2
clone_size: .
d_call: TRBD1
cdr3_aa: CASSSSTGGNYGYTF
cdr3_nt: TGTGCCAGCAGCTCCTCGACAGGGGGAAACTATGGCTACACCTTC

j_call: TRBJ2-3
v_call: TRBV19
clone_size: .
d_call: TRBD2
cdr3_aa: CASRGTTAGADTQYF
cdr3_nt: TGTGCCAGTAGGGGGACTACAGCGGGGGCAGATACGCAGTATTTT

j_call: TRBJ1-4
v_call: TRBV28
clone_size: .
d_call: TRBD1
cdr3_aa: CASGQGGEREKLFF
cdr3_nt: TGTGCCAGCGGACAGGGAGGAGAACGCGAAAAACTGTTTTTT

j_call: TRBJ1-3
v_call: TRBV18
clone_size: .
d_call: .
cdr3_aa: CASSLLSEAGNTIYF
cdr3_nt: TGTGCCAGCTCACTCCTGTCGGAGGCGGGAAACACCATATATTTT

j_call: TRBJ1-2
v_call: TRBV7-9
clone_size: .
d_call: .
cdr3_aa: CASSLTANYGYTF
cdr3_nt: TGTGCCAGCAGCTTAACAGCTAACTATGGCTACACCTTC

j_call: TRBJ1-2
v_call: TRBV7-8
clone_size: .
d_call: .
cdr3_aa: CASSYNRQGGYGYTF
cdr3_nt: TGTGCCAGCAGCTACAACAGGCAAGGGGGATATGGCTACACCTTC

j_call: TRBJ2-7
v_call: TRBV11-2
clone_size: .
d_call: TRBD2
cdr3_aa: CASSISGRLVEQYF
cdr3_nt: TGTGCCAGCAGCATTAGCGGGAGGTTAGTCGAGCAGTACTTC

j_call: TRBJ2-2
v_call: TRBV11-1
clone_size: .
d_call: .
cdr3_aa: CASSLRTATGELFF
cdr3_nt: TGTGCCAGCAGCCTAAGGACAGCAACCGGGGAGCTGTTTTTT

j_call: TRBJ2-3
v_call: TRBV7-2
clone_size: .
d_call: TRBD1
cdr3_aa: CASRKRWTGGASDTQYF
cdr3_nt: TGTGCCAGCAGAAAAAGGTGGACAGGGGGCGCCTCAGATACGCAGTATTTT

j_call: TRBJ2-6
v_call: TRBV2
clone_size: .
d_call: .
cdr3_aa: CASAPTRDSGANVLTF
cdr3_nt: TGTGCCAGTGCACCCACGAGAGACTCTGGGGCCAACGTCCTGACTTTC

j_call: TRBJ2-1
v_call: TRBV27
clone_size: few
d_call: TRBD2
cdr3_aa: CASSSGTSDGVLYNEQFF
cdr3_nt: TGTGCCAGCAGTTCCGGGACTAGTGATGGGGTGCTTTACAATGAGCAGTTCTTC

j_call: TRBJ2-3
v_call: TRBV7-9
clone_size: .
d_call: TRBD2
cdr3_aa: CASSLIPGLAGGPEDTQYF
cdr3_nt: TGTGCCAGCAGCTTAATCCCCGGACTAGCGGGGGGGCCCGAAGATACGCAGTATTTT

j_call: TRBJ2-5
v_call: TRBV28
clone_size: once
d_call: TRBD2
cdr3_aa: CASSPGLEETQYF
cdr3_nt: TGTGCCAGCAGTCCCGGACTAGAGGAGACCCAGTACTTC